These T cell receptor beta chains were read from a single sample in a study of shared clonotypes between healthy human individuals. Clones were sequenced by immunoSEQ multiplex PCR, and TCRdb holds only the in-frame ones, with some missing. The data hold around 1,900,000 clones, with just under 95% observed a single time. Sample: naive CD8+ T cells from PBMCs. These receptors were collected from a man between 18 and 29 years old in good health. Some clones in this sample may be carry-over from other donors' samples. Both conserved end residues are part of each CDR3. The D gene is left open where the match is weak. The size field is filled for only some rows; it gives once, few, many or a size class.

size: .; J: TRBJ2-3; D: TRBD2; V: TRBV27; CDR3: CASSPIAGGPADTQYF; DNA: TGTGCCAGCAGCCCAATAGCGGGAGGGCCGGCAGATACGCAGTATTTT
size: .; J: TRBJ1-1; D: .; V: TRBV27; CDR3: CASRVQVTGNTEAFF; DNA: TGTGCCAGCAGGGTACAGGTGACGGGGAACACTGAAGCTTTCTTT
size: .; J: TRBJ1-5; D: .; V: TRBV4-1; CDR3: CASSQAERQPNQPQHF; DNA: TGCGCCAGCAGCCAAGCGGAGAGACAGCCCAATCAGCCCCAGCATTTT
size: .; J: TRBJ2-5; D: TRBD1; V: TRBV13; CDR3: CASSPRGRVETQYF; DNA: TGTGCCAGCAGCCCGAGGGGGCGGGTGGAGACCCAGTACTTC
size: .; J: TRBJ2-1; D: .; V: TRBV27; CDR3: CASSLLTGLPVWNEQFF; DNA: TGTGCCAGCAGTCTCTTGACAGGACTCCCGGTTTGGAATGAGCAGTTCTTC
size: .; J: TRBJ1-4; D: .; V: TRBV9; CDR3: CASSVGRGGKLFF; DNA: TGTGCCAGCAGCGTAGGCCGGGGCGGGAAACTGTTTTTT
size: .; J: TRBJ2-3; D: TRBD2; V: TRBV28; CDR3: CASSFLAGEKDTQYF; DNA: TGTGCCAGCAGTTTCCTAGCGGGAGAAAAAGATACGCAGTATTTT
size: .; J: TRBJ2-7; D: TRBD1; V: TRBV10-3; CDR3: CATGQGVDEQYF; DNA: TGTGCCACGGGACAGGGGGTGGACGAGCAGTACTTC
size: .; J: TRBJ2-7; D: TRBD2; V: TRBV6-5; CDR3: CASGGGPYEQYF; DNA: TGTGCCAGCGGCGGGGGTCCCTACGAGCAGTACTTC
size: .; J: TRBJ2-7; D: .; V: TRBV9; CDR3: CASSPGSAYEQYF; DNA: TGTGCCAGCAGCCCAGGGTCCGCCTACGAGCAGTACTTC
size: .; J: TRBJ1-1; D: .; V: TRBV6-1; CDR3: CASSEVPLQGRGTEAFF; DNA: TGTGCCAGCAGTGAAGTCCCTCTCCAGGGGAGAGGCACTGAAGCTTTCTTT
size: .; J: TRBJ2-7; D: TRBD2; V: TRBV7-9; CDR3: CASSGGDYYEQYF; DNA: TGTGCCAGCTCCGGGGGGGATTACTACGAGCAGTACTTC
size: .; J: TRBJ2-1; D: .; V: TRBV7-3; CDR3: CASSLSFRGREGYEQFF; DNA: TGTGCCAGCAGCTTAAGCTTCCGGGGGCGGGAAGGCTATGAGCAGTTCTTC
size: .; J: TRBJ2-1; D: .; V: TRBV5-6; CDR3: CASSYATGRVNYNEQFF; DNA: TGTGCCAGCAGCTACGCGACGGGACGAGTTAACTACAATGAGCAGTTCTTC
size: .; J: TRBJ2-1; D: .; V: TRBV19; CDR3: CASSIVAETSYNEQFF; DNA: TGTGCCAGTAGTATTGTGGCGGAAACCTCCTACAATGAGCAGTTCTTC
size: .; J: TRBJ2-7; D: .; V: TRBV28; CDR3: CASSGGGYEQYF; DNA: TGTGCCAGCAGTGGCGGAGGGTACGAGCAGTACTTC
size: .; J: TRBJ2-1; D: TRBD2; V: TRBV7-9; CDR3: CASSSHFLMGGGSYNEQFF; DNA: TGTGCCAGCAGCTCGCATTTCCTTATGGGGGGAGGGTCCTACAATGAGCAGTTCTTC
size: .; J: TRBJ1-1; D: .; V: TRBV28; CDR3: CASSLLDGLIGEAFF; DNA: TGTGCCAGCAGCCTCCTGGATGGTCTTATAGGAGAAGCTTTCTTT
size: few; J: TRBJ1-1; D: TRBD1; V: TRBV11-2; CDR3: CASSFDPGGRSEAFF; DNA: TGTGCCAGCAGCTTTGATCCAGGGGGCAGGAGTGAAGCTTTCTTT
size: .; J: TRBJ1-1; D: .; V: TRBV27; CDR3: CASSFGGANTEAFF; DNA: TGTGCCAGCAGTTTCGGGGGGGCGAACACTGAAGCTTTCTTT
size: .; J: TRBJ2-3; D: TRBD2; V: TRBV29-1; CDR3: CSVGTSGLSTDTQYF; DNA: TGCAGCGTGGGGACTAGCGGACTAAGCACAGATACGCAGTATTTT
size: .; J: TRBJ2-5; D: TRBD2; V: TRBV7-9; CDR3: CASSFPGGRNQETQYF; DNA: TGTGCCAGCAGCTTCCCGGGGGGGCGGAACCAAGAGACCCAGTACTTC
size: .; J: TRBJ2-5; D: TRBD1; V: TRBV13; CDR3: CASGGQVQETQYF; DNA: TGTGCCTCGGGTGGACAGGTCCAAGAGACCCAGTACTTC
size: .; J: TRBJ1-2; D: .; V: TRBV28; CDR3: CASSFSVGGYGYTF; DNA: TGTGCCAGCAGTTTTTCAGTTGGGGGATATGGCTACACCTTC
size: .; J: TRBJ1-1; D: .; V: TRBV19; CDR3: CASSIGRGTEAFF; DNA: TGTGCCAGTAGTATAGGGAGGGGGACTGAAGCTTTCTTT
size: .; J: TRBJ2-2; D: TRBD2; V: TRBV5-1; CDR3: CASSRLARGNTGELFF; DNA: TGCGCCAGCAGCCGACTAGCGAGAGGGAACACCGGGGAGCTGTTTTTT
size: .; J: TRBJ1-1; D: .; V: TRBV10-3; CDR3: CAISESWGGNTEAFF; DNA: TGTGCCATCAGTGAGTCGTGGGGGGGGAACACTGAAGCTTTCTTT
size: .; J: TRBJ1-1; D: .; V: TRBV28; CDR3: CASSRTPRANTEAFF; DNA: TGTGCCAGCAGTCGTACCCCCCGGGCGAACACTGAAGCTTTCTTT
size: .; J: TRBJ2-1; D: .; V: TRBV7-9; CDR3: CASSLVARNYNEQFF; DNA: TGTGCCAGCAGCTTAGTGGCTAGGAACTACAATGAGCAGTTCTTC
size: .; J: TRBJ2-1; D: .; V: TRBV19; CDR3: CASSAPLRGWYNEQFF; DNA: TGTGCCAGTAGTGCCCCCCTTCGGGGATGGTACAATGAGCAGTTCTTC
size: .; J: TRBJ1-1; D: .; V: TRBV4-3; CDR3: CASSQDTANTEAFF; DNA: TGCGCCAGCAGCCAAGATACAGCGAACACTGAAGCTTTCTTT
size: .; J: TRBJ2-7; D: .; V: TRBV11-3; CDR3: CASSLGARGEQYF; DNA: TGTGCCAGCAGCTTAGGTGCGAGGGGAGAGCAGTACTTC
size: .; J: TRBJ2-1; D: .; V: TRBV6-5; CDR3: CASSYSVGLNYEQFF; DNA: TGTGCCAGCAGTTACTCGGTGGGGTTGAACTATGAGCAGTTCTTC
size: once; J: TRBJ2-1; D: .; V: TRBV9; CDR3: CASSVRGFGGNEQFF; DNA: TGTGCCAGCAGCGTAAGGGGTTTCGGCGGCAATGAGCAGTTCTTC
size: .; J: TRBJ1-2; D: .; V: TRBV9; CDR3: CASGVGTLTLTGYGYTF; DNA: TGTGCCAGCGGCGTAGGGACCCTCACGCTAACCGGCTATGGCTACACCTTC
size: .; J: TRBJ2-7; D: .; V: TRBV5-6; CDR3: CASSLDEDDSYEQYF; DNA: TGTGCCAGCAGCTTGGACGAGGATGACTCCTACGAGCAGTACTTC
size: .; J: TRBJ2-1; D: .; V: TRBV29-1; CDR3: CSTWVGSYNEQFF; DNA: TGCAGCACCTGGGTAGGGTCTTACAATGAGCAGTTCTTC
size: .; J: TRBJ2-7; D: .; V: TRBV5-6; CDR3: CASSLDGFSYEQYF; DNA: TGTGCCAGCAGCTTGGACGGATTTTCCTACGAGCAGTACTTC
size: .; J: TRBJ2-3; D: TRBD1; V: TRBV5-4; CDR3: CASSIKQGPSRTDTQYF; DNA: TGTGCCAGCAGCATAAAACAGGGGCCCTCCCGCACAGATACGCAGTATTTT
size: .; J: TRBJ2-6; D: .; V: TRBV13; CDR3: CASSPRVSGANVLTF; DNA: TGTGCCAGCAGCCCTCGGGTCTCTGGGGCCAACGTCCTGACTTTC
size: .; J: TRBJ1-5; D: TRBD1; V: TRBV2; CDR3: CASSEGRGRGNQPQHF; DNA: TGTGCCAGCAGTGAAGGCAGGGGGAGGGGTAATCAGCCCCAGCATTTT
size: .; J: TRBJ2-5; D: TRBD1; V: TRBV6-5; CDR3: CASSYSGQGPQETQYF; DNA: TGTGCCAGCAGTTACTCGGGACAGGGCCCCCAAGAGACCCAGTACTTC
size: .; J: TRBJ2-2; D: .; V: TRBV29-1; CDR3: CSVTGMTGELFF; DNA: TGCAGCGTCACAGGGATGACCGGGGAGCTGTTTTTT
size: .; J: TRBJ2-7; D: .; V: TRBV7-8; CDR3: CASSLAVGYEQYF; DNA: TGTGCCAGCAGCTTAGCGGTCGGGTACGAGCAGTACTTC
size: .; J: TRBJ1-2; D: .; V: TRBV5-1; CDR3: CASSLARDGYTF; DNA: TGCGCCAGCAGCTTGGCCCGGGATGGCTACACCTTC
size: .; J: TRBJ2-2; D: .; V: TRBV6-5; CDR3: CASSFRGTGELFF; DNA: TGTGCCAGCAGTTTCCGGGGAACCGGGGAGCTGTTTTTT
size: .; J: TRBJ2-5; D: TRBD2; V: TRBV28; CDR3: CASSPRSPLAGVETQYF; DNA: TGTGCCAGCAGCCCCCGTTCCCCACTAGCGGGAGTGGAGACCCAGTACTTC
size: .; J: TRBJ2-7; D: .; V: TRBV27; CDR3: CASSFRDGSSYEQYF; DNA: TGTGCCAGCAGTTTCCGGGACGGTTCGTCCTACGAGCAGTACTTC
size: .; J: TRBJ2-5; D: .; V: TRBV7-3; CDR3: CASSLTSEETQYF; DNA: TGTGCCAGCAGCTTAACCTCGGAAGAGACCCAGTACTTC
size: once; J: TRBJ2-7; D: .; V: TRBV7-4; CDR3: CASSPGKGYEQYF; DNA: TGTGCCAGCAGCCCCGGGAAGGGCTACGAGCAGTACTTC
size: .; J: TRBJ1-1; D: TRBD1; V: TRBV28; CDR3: CASSPRQGFTEAFF; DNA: TGTGCCAGCAGCCCGCGACAGGGTTTCACTGAAGCTTTCTTT
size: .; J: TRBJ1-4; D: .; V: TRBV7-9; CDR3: CASSSHRATNEKLFF; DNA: TGTGCCAGCAGCTCGCACAGGGCAACTAATGAAAAACTGTTTTTT
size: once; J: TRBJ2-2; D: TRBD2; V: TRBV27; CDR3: CASSARLADTGELFF; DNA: TGTGCCAGCAGTGCACGACTAGCGGACACCGGGGAGCTGTTTTTT
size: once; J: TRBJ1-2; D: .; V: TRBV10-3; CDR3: CAISEYPMAKAYGYTF; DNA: TGTGCCATCAGTGAATACCCTATGGCAAAGGCTTATGGCTACACCTTC
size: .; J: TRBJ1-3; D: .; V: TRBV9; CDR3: CASSPGLSGNTIYF; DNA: TGTGCCAGCAGCCCGGGCCTCTCTGGAAACACCATATATTTT
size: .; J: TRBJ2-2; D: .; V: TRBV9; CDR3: CASSSQEFANTGELFF; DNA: TGTGCCAGCAGCTCGCAGGAGTTCGCGAACACCGGGGAGCTGTTTTTT
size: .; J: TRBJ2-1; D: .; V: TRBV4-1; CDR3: CASSSRLGSSYNEQFF; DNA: TGCGCCAGCAGCTCTAGACTGGGGAGCTCCTACAATGAGCAGTTCTTC
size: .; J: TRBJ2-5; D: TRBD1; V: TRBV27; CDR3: CASSPGQGQETQYF; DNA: TGTGCCAGCAGTCCAGGACAGGGACAAGAGACCCAGTACTTC